This T cell receptor beta chain was recorded in a study of cytomegalovirus exposure and HLA in healthy donors. The donors (healthy individuals) were bone marrow donors. PCR involved 60 Vbeta and 13 Jbeta primers. The protocol was immunoSEQ multiplex PCR, while the TCRdb copy is restricted to in-frame clones and leaves out a portion. The table has about 200,000 clones, 70% seen once; the top ten hold 2% to 3%. The V and J ends lost 0 bases and 6 bases, in that order; junction bases with no gene match: 8. Germline values: CDR1 SGHRS, CDR2 YFSETQ. CDR3 length: 15 residues. Of note for this clone: Its target is not known.

General study results and limits: Trimming of TCR beta V- and J-genes showed a link, identified in a later analysis, to a missense DCLRE1C variant. Presence/absence analyses assumed roughly uniform sequencing depth across donors. Reportedly, HLA-A and HLA-B alleles of most subjects were accurately predicted from TCR beta.

Source material: PBMCs. The rearrangement links TRBV5-1 to TRBJ2-7; 8 bases agree with TRBD2. The source of this sequence is a man aged 35-49 years in good health and CMV-seropositive. This chain's CDR3 is CASSLGTGGPFEQYF. The CDR3 DNA follows: TGCGCCAGCAGCTTGGGGACGGGGGGGCCTTTCGAGCAGTACTTC. Together with reference TRBV5-1 and TRBJ2-7, the CDR3 gives the full variable domain: KAGVTQTPRYLIKTRGQQVTLSCSPISGHRSVSWYQQTPGQGLQFLFEYFSETQRNKGNFPGRFSGRQFSNSRSEMNVSTLELGDSALYLCASSLGTGGPFEQYFGPGTRLTVT.